This record concerns one T cell receptor (beta chain) sequence. The antigen remains undetermined. Every immunoSEQ plate was one replicate of a subset's evenly spread DNA. The repertoire was sequenced with immunoSEQ multiplex PCR; TCRdb's copy has only in-frame clones and lacks some. The sample consists of approximately 590,000 clones, about 95% of them appearing once. This entry comes from a study of shared clonotypes between healthy human individuals. Study-level information: Donor composition was a couple of women and three men, aged 18 to 49. Every donor yielded three CD4 naive, three CD4 memory, two CD8 naive and one CD8 memory plate. Study results and caveats: For naive CD4 cells, roughly 4.8% of clonotypes were shared across several donors.

This CDR3 has 14 residues. Between the trimmed V and J ends, which lost 4 bases and 7 bases, there was a span of 14 bases. Germline loops: CDR1 SNHLY, CDR2 FYNNEI. CD8 cells classed as naive were CD45RO-negative and positively selected for CCR7, excluding terminally differentiated effector memory CD45RA+ cells. V and J are TRBV2 and TRBJ1-5; a weak D match, TRBD1 (6 bases). This sequence was found in a woman in her thirties in good health. Sample: naive CD8+ T cells sorted from blood. CDR3 protein: CASSGAGARQPQHF. In DNA, the CDR3 is TGTGCCAGCAGTGGGGCAGGGGCACGGCAGCCCCAGCATTTT. Together with reference TRBV2 and TRBJ1-5, the CDR3 gives the full variable domain: EPEVTQTPSHQVTQMGQEVILRCVPISNHLYFYWYRQILGQKVEFLVSFYNNEISEKSEIFDDQFSVERPDGSNFTLKIRSTKLEDSAMYFCASSGAGARQPQHFGDGTRLSIL.